The rows below give T cell receptor beta chains drawn from one sample of a study of patients and donors after allogeneic stem cell transplantation. Each CDR3 protein is one row after TCRdb ran MiXCR on the RT-PCR reads. Seen here are approximately 88,000 distinct CDR3 sequences, 4.5% to 5% observed once, and the top ten hold about 2.5%. The sequenced sample consisted of blood, either unsorted or a sorted T cell fraction (not recorded which). These receptors originate from a human donor who was either an allogeneic HSCT recipient or a stem cell or donor lymphocyte infusion donor (not recorded which). It is not recorded whose cells these are; they may come from a transplant donor. The CDR3 runs from the conserved cysteine through the conserved F or W. A D gene is named only where the DNA matches it firmly. Rows give clone size only sometimes, using once, few, many, or a class for an expanded clone.

>TRBV6-1|TRBJ2-2|.|many
CASSEALGGELFF
TGTGCCAGCAGTGAAGCGCTAGGCGGGGAGCTGTTTTTT
>TRBV12-3/TRBV12-4|TRBJ2-1|.|many
CASSFVQGGSEQFF
TGTGCCAGCAGTTTTGTCCAGGGCGGAAGTGAGCAGTTCTTC
>TRBV7-2|TRBJ1-2|.|many
CASSSQRGSGGYTF
TGTGCCAGCAGCTCCCAGAGGGGGTCGGGTGGCTACACCTTC
>TRBV10-3|TRBJ1-1|TRBD1|.
CAISHHGGQGEAFF
TGTGCCATCAGCCATCATGGGGGACAGGGGGAAGCTTTCTTT
>TRBV12-3/TRBV12-4|TRBJ1-2|.|few
CASNRHPRYGYTF
TGTGCCAGCAACAGACACCCTCGCTATGGCTACACCTTC
>TRBV5-1|TRBJ2-2|.|many
CASTVQGTSGELFF
TGCGCCAGTACAGTACAGGGCACGAGCGGGGAGCTGTTTTTT
>TRBV2|TRBJ2-7|.|.
CASSETEGYEQYF
TGTGCCAGCAGTGAAACAGAAGGCTACGAGCAGTACTTC
>TRBV11-3|TRBJ2-1|TRBD2|many
CASSRNSGSDEQFF
TGTGCCAGCAGCCGAAACAGCGGGAGCGATGAGCAGTTCTTC
>TRBV20-1|TRBJ1-1|.|many
CSARELSGSAEAFF
TGCAGTGCTAGAGAATTGTCGGGGAGCGCTGAAGCTTTCTTT
>TRBV4-2|TRBJ2-6|.|few
CASSQDGRVNSGANVLTF
TGTGCCAGCAGCCAAGATGGTCGGGTCAACTCTGGGGCCAACGTCCTGACTTTC
>TRBV20-1|TRBJ2-1|TRBD2|few
CSARGTSGSYNEQFF
TGCAGTGCTAGGGGGACTAGCGGGAGTTACAATGAGCAGTTCTTC
>TRBV20-1|TRBJ2-5|TRBD1|many
CSAREFGRGPVETQYF
TGCAGTGCTAGAGAATTTGGCAGGGGGCCTGTTGAGACCCAGTACTTC
>TRBV18|TRBJ2-5|.|few
CASSPPRREETQYF
TGTGCCAGCTCACCTCCCCGCAGGGAAGAGACCCAGTACTTC
>TRBV20-1|TRBJ2-7|TRBD2|.
CSAFRTSSPREQYF
TGCAGTGCCTTTCGGACTAGCTCCCCCCGTGAGCAGTACTTC